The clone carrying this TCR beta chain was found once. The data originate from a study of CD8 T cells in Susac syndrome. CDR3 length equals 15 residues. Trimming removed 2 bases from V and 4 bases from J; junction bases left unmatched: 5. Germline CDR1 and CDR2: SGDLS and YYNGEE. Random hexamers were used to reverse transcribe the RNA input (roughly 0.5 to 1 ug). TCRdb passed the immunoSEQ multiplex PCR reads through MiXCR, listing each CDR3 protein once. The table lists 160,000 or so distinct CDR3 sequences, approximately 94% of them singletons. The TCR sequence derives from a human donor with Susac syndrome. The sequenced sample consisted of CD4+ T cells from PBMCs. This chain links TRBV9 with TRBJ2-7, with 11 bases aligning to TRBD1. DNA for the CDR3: TGTGCCAGCAGCGTGGGCGGGACAGGGGGTTACGAGCAGTACTTC. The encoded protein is CASSVGGTGGYEQYF.